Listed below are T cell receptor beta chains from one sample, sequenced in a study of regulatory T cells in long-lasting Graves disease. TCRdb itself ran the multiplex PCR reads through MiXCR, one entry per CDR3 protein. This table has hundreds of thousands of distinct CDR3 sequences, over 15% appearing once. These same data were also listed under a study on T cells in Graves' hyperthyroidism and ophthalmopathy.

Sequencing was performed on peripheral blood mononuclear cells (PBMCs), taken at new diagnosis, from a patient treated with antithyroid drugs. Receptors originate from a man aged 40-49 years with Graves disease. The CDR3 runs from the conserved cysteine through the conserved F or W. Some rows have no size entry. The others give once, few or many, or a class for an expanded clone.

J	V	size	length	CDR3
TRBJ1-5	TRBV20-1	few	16	CSARPLQGGSNQPQHF
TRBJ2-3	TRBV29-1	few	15	CSVGPSGAYTDTQYF
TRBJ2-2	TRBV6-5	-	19	CASSSATSGGARWAGELFF
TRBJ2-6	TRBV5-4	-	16	CASSLDAGSGANVLTF
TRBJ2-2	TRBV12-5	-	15	CASGFGQGGTGELFF
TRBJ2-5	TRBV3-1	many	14	CASRPRGSQETQYF
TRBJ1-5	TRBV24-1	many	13	CATSDADHQPQHF
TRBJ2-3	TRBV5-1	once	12	CASSLGRGTQYF
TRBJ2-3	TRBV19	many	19	CASSIVGSGGPPPTDTQYF
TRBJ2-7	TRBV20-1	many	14	CSARETGWSYEQYF
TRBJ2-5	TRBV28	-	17	CASSLGFRGIKGETQYF
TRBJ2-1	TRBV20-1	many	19	CSASNPGQGAKSSYNEQFF
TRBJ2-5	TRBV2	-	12	CASSEISSMPYF
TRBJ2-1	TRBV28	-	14	CASSSVGVGNEQFF
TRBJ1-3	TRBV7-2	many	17	CASSPSSGRGPGNTIYF
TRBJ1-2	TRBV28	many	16	CASSPVSPGRGYGYTF
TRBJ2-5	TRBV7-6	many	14	CASSLGGVGETQYF
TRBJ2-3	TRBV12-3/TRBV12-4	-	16	CASSSTRELTGDTQYF
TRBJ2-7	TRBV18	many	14	CASSPPNGDYEQYF
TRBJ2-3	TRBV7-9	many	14	CASSPGQGLSTQYF
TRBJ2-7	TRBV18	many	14	CASSSGQPSYEQYF
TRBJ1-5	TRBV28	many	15	CASSFGQGLYQPQHF
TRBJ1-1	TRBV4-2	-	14	CASSLRNLNTEAFF
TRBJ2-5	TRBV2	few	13	CASSRDNGETQYF
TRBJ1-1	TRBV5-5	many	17	CASSFRSGTGRNTEAFF
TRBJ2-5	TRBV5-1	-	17	CASSYRGLAGGQETQYF
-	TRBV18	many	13	CASSPSEKNIQYF
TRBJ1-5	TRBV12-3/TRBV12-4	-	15	CASSPAGTGKQPQHF
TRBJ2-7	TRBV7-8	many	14	CASSLENRGPVQYF
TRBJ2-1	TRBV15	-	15	CATSRDSGGYNEQFF
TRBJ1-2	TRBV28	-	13	CASSLIQGYGYTF
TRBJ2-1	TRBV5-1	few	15	CASSSSITPGNEQFF
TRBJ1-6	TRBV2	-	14	CATTDRGKNSPLHF
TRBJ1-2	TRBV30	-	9	CACDYGYTF
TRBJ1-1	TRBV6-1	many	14	CASNGRRGLTEAFF
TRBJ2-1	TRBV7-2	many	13	CASSFSGTSFEFF
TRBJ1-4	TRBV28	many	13	CASSIGQNEKLFF
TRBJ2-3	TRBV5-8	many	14	CASQTSGGKDTQYF
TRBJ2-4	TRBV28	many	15	CASPPGVGQTDIQYF
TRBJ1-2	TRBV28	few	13	CASSLLGGDRDTF
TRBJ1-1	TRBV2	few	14	CASNLQGRATEAFF
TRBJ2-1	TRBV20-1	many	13	CSAETQAINEQSF
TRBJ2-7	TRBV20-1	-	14	CSARPDRASYEQYF
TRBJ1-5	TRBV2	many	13	CASGRDSRQPQHF
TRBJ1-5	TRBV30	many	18	CAWSPRTGGYRRDQPQHF
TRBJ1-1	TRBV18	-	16	CASSPAGSKRDTEAFF
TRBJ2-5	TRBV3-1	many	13	CASSQDKLGTQYF
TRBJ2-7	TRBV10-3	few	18	CAISETGTSGGFSYEQYF
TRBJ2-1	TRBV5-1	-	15	CASSLGDRGLYEQFF
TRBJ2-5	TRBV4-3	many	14	CASSQDRFRETQYF
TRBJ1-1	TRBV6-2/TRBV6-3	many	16	CASSHRSGWGRPEAFF
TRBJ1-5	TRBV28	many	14	CASSPMTNNQPQHF
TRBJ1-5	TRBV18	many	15	CASSSTALGNQPQHF
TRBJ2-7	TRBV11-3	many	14	CASSLVAAAYEQYF
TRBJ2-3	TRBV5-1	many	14	CASSLDHGADTQYF